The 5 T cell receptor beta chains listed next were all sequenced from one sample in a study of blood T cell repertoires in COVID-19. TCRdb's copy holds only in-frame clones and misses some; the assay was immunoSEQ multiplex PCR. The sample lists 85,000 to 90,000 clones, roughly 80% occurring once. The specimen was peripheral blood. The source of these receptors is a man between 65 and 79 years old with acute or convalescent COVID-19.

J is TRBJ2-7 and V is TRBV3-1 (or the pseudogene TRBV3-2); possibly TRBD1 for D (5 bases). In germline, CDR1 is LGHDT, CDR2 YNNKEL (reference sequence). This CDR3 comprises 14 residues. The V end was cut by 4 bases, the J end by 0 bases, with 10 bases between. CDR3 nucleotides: TGTGCCAGCAGCCCCAGGGTGAGCTCCTACGAGCAGTACTTC. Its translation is CASSPRVSSYEQYF.

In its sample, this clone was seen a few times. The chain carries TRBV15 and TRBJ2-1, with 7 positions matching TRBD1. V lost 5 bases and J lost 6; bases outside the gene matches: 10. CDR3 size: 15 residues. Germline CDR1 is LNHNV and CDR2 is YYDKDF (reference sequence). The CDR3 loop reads CATSVSTGPSNEQFF. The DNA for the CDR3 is TGTGCCACCAGCGTCTCGACAGGGCCCAGCAATGAGCAGTTCTTC.

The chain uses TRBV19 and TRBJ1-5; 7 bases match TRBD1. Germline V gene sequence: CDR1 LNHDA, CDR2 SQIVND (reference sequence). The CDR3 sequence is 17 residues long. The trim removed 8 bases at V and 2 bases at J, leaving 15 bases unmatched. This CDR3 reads CASGTTMVGQGNQPQHF. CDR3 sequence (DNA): TGTGCCAGTGGTACGACCATGGTTGGACAGGGCAATCAGCCCCAGCATTTT. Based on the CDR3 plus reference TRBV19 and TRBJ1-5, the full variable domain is DGGITQSPKYLFRKEGQNVTLSCEQNLNHDAMYWYRQDPGQGLRLIYYSQIVNDFQKGDIAEGYSVSREKKESFPLTVTSAQKNPTAFYLCASGTTMVGQGNQPQHFGDGTRLSIL.

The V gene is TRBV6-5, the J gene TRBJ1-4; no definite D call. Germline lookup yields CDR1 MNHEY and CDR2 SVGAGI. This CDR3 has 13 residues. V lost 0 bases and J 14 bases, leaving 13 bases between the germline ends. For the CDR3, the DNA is TGTGCCAGCAGTTACTCGGGCAGTCCTATTCTGTTTTTT. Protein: CASSYSGSPILFF.

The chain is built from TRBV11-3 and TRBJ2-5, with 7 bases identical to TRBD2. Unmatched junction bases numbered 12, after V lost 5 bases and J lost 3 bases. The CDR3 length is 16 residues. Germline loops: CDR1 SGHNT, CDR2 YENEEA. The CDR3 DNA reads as TGTGCCAGCAGCCCGAGGGGAGGGGCCCCCGAAGAGACCCAGTACTTC. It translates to CASSPRGGAPEETQYF.